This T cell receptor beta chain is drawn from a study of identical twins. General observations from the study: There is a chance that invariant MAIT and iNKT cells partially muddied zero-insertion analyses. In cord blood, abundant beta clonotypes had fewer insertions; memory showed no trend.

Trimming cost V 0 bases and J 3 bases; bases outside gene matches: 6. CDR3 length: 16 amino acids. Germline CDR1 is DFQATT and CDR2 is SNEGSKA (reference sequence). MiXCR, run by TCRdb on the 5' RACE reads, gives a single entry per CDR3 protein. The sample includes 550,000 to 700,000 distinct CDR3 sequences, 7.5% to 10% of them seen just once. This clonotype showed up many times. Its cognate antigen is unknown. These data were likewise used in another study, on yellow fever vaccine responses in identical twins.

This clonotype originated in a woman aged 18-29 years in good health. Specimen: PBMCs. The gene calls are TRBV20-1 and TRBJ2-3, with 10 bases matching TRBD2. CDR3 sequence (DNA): TGCAGTGCTAGAGATCTAGCGGGAGTTTCGACAGATACGCAGTATTTT. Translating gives CSARDLAGVSTDTQYF.